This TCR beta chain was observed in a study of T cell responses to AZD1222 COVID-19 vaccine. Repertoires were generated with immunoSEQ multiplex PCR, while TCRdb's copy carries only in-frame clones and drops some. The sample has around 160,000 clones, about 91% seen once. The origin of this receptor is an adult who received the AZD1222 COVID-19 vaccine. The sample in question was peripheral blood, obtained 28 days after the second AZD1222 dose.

The CDR3 DNA follows: TGTGCCAGTAGTTGGGCGACCGGGGAGCTGTTTTTT. Its protein is CASSWATGELFF. The J gene is TRBJ2-2, the V gene TRBV19; no definite D call. V lost 5 bases, J lost 5 bases, and 6 bases lay in between. This CDR3 contains 12 residues. Germline loops: CDR1 LNHDA, CDR2 SQIVND (reference sequence). Based on the CDR3 plus reference TRBV19 and TRBJ2-2, the full variable domain is DGGITQSPKYLFRKEGQNVTLSCEQNLNHDAMYWYRQDPGQGLRLIYYSQIVNDFQKGDIAEGYSVSREKKESFPLTVTSAQKNPTAFYLCASSWATGELFFGEGSRLTVL.